The T cell receptor (beta chain) described here comes from a study of blood T cell repertoires in COVID-19. Study members were between about 18 and 95 years old and lived in approximately 25 US regions. The count of this clone is one. Per the authors' pipeline: From reference gene primer amplification, estimates of nucleated cell counts were derived. Method: immunoSEQ multiplex PCR; TCRdb's copy keeps in-frame clones and lacks some. Clone size and the V and J calls come from that table; the DNA yielded D and trimming. In the table there are approximately 290,000 clones, about 93% of which are singletons. Trimming removed 4 bases at V and 1 base at J, with 12 bases between. Germline CDR1 and CDR2: GTSNPN and SVGIG (reference sequence). The CDR3 sequence is 14 residues long.

Sample: PBMCs or T cells enriched from blood (not recorded which). The V and J genes are TRBV30 and TRBJ2-3, with D perhaps TRBD1 (5 bases). The TCR was taken from a woman younger than 45 who had recovered from COVID-19. The DNA of the CDR3 is TGTGCCTGGACCTTCGACAGAGGCACAGATACGCAGTATTTT. The encoded protein is CAWTFDRGTDTQYF.